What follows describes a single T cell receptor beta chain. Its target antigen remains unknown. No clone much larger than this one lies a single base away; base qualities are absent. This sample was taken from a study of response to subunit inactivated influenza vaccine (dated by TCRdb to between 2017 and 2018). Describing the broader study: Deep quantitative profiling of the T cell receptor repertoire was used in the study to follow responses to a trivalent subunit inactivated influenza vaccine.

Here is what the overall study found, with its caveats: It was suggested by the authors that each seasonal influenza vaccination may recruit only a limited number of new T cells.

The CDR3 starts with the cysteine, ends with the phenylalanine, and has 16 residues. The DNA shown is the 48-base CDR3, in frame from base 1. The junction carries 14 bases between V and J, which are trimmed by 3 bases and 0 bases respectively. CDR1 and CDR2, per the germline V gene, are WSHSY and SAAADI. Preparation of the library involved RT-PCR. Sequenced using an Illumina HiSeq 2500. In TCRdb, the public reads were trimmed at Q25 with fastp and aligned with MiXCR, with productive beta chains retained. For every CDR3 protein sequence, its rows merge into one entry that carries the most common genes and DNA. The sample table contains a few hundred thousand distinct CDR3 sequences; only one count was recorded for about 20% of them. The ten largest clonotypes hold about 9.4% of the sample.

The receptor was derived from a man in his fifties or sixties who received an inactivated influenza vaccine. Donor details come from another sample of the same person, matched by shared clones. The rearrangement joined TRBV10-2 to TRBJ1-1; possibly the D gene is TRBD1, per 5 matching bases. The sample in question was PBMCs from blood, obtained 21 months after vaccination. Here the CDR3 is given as CASSDQGRGLNTEAFF. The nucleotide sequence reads TGCGCCAGCAGTGACCAAGGCCGGGGCTTGAACACTGAAGCTTTCTTT.